This TCR beta chain was profiled in a study of T cell repertoires in cytomegalovirus infection. Study at large: Public TCR beta signatures marked donors with CMV infection and the matching HLA. Overall study findings and caveats: Dominating the ex vivo response were HLA-C-restricted CMV-specific TCR beta clonotypes.

TCRdb re-analysed the reads in MiXCR, keeping a single row per CDR3 protein. Of 500,000 or so distinct CDR3 sequences in the sample, about 15% were seen once. Turning to this clonotype: Its cognate antigen is unknown.

In germline, CDR1 is LNHNV, CDR2 YYDKDF (reference sequence). The V segment lost 0 bases and the J segment 7 bases; nucleotides outside the gene matches: 6. CDR3 length: 15 residues. The sequence derives from a human donor in good health (CMV status not recorded). Some clones in this sample may be carry-over from other donors' samples. Sequenced material: CD8+ T cells from PBMCs. This rearrangement joins TRBV15 to TRBJ1-2; 9 nucleotides align to TRBD1. The CDR3 DNA reads TGTGCCACCAGCAGAGATCGGGACAGGGATTCTGGCTACACCTTC. Translated, it gives CATSRDRDRDSGYTF.